A selection of T cell receptor beta chains follows, all from one sample in a study of control samples from healthy donors and cancer patients. Sequencing used immunoSEQ multiplex PCR; TCRdb keeps in-frame clones, though not all of them. The repertoire consists of about 130,000 clones, with about nine tenths occurring once and the leading ten covering less than 2.5%. Sequenced material: blood. These receptors were taken from a man younger than 35 in good health. The CDR3 runs from the conserved cysteine through the conserved F or W. The order of the fields is J gene, clone size, V gene, D gene, CDR3 DNA, CDR3 protein. The D gene is left open where the match is weak. The listing skips clone size in some rows; elsewhere it reads once, few, many or a size class.

TRBJ1-1,few,TRBV15,.,TGTGCCACCAGCAGAGGGTACGAGGGGACGGACACTGAAGCTTTCTTT,CATSRGYEGTDTEAFF
TRBJ2-2,.,TRBV2,.,TGTGCCAGCAGGAGCTGGACGGCGAACACCGGGGAGCTGTTTTTT,CASRSWTANTGELFF
TRBJ1-4,.,TRBV18,.,TGTGCCAGCCGCCCCGCAACTAATGAAAAACTGTTTTTT,CASRPATNEKLFF
TRBJ1-5,.,TRBV19,.,TGTGCCAGTAGCCCATTAGGCAATCAGCCCCAGCATTTT,CASSPLGNQPQHF
TRBJ2-1,.,TRBV29-1,.,TGCAGCGTTGGGTCGAGCACATACAATGAGCAGTTCTTC,CSVGSSTYNEQFF
TRBJ1-2,.,TRBV19,.,TGTGCCAGTAGTATGTTCCAGAACTATGGCTACACCTTC,CASSMFQNYGYTF
TRBJ2-5,.,TRBV5-4,.,TGTGCCAGCAGCCCAGGGACTCCAAAAGAGACCCAGTACTTC,CASSPGTPKETQYF
TRBJ2-5,.,TRBV6-2/TRBV6-3,.,TGTGCCAGCAGTTACGGAGGGGGGGCCGGTGTTGAGACCCAGTACTTC,CASSYGGGAGVETQYF
TRBJ2-3,.,TRBV24-1,.,TGTGCCACCAGTAAATCGGGAGTAGACACAGATACGCAGTATTTT,CATSKSGVDTDTQYF
TRBJ2-2,.,TRBV5-6,.,TGTGCCAGCAGCTTGGCCGGAGGGATCGGGGAGCTGTTTTTT,CASSLAGGIGELFF
TRBJ2-5,.,TRBV4-2,.,TGTGCCAGCAGCGCAATAGGGGAGACCCAGTACTTC,CASSAIGETQYF
TRBJ2-1,.,TRBV7-2,.,TGTGCCAGCAGCTTATCAATCGGAAAATTGGGTGAGCAGTTCTTC,CASSLSIGKLGEQFF
TRBJ1-5,.,TRBV6-5,.,TGTGCCAGCAGTCAATCGTGGGCTACCAATCAGCCCCAGCATTTT,CASSQSWATNQPQHF
TRBJ1-2,.,TRBV6-1,.,TGTGCCAGCAGTGAATTGGGCGACTATGGCTACACCTTC,CASSELGDYGYTF
TRBJ2-7,.,TRBV6-2/TRBV6-3,.,TGTGCCAGCAGTCCCCCCGCCTCCGGCCCCAGCTCCTACGAGCAGTACTTC,CASSPPASGPSSYEQYF
TRBJ2-3,.,TRBV29-1,.,TGCAGCGTCCAGGGACGGACTACAGATACGCAGTATTTT,CSVQGRTTDTQYF
TRBJ2-1,.,TRBV3-1/TRBV3-2,.,TGTGCCAGCAGCGACGGGGCTAGAAACAATGAGCAGTTCTTC,CASSDGARNNEQFF
TRBJ2-2,.,TRBV19,TRBD1,TGTGCCAGTAGTCCCGGGACAGGGAACACCGGGGAGCTGTTTTTT,CASSPGTGNTGELFF
TRBJ2-7,.,TRBV5-8,.,TGTGCCAGCAGCTTGAGGGGTGCCTACGAGCAGTACTTC,CASSLRGAYEQYF
TRBJ2-3,.,TRBV28,TRBD1,TGTGCCAGCAGTTCTCAACAGGGGGCCACAGATACGCAGTATTTT,CASSSQQGATDTQYF
TRBJ2-1,.,TRBV5-1,.,TGCGCCAGCAGCCACCTCTACAATGAGCAGTTCTTC,CASSHLYNEQFF
TRBJ2-7,.,TRBV9,.,TGTGCCAGCAGTTCCTCCGGGACAAAGTACGAGCAGTACTTC,CASSSSGTKYEQYF
TRBJ2-4,.,TRBV27,.,TGTGCCAGCAGTTGGACCTCCGGGCGAGCCAAAAACATTCAGTACTTC,CASSWTSGRAKNIQYF
TRBJ2-2,.,TRBV27,.,TGTGCCAGCACACGACAGGAGAACACCGGGGAGCTGTTTTTT,CASTRQENTGELFF
TRBJ2-1,.,TRBV9,.,TGTGCCAGCAGCCCGCGGGGAAGCTCCTACAATGAGCAGTTCTTC,CASSPRGSSYNEQFF
TRBJ2-6,.,TRBV19,.,TGTGCCAGTAGTATAGATCTAGGGTCTGGGGCCAACGTCCTGACTTTC,CASSIDLGSGANVLTF
TRBJ1-6,once,TRBV6-5,TRBD1,TGTGCCAGCAGCCACTCCGGGACAGCCAATTCACCCCTCCACTTT,CASSHSGTANSPLHF
TRBJ2-1,.,TRBV5-1,TRBD2,TGCGCCAGCAGCTCCGGGACTAGCGGGGGGTGGGATGAGCAGTTCTTC,CASSSGTSGGWDEQFF
TRBJ1-2,.,TRBV28,.,TGTGCCAGCAACAATGATAGGGGCTACGGCTACACCTTC,CASNNDRGYGYTF
TRBJ2-3,.,TRBV6-5,.,TGTGCCAGCAGTTACGGGTCCACAGATACGCAGTATTTT,CASSYGSTDTQYF
TRBJ1-3,few,TRBV9,.,TGTGCCAGCAGCTCCGGCCCCAGTTACTCTGGAAACACCATATATTTT,CASSSGPSYSGNTIYF
TRBJ1-1,once,TRBV2,.,TGTGCCAGCAGTGACGGGAATCGGGCTGAAGCTTTCTTT,CASSDGNRAEAFF
TRBJ2-1,.,TRBV19,TRBD2,TGTGCCAGTAGTATCGTTGGCGGGACTAGCGGGGGGGAGGCCTACAATGAGCAGTTCTTC,CASSIVGGTSGGEAYNEQFF
TRBJ1-2,.,TRBV6-6,TRBD1,TGTGCCAGCAGTCAGGGGGGAGGCTACACCTTC,CASSQGGGYTF
TRBJ2-7,.,TRBV9,TRBD1,TGTGCCAGCAGCGGGACAGGGGGTGTCCCTACCTACGAGCAGTACTTC,CASSGTGGVPTYEQYF
TRBJ1-6,.,TRBV4-3,.,TGCGCCAGCAGCCAAGTTACGGGAAACATTTCACCCCTCCACTTT,CASSQVTGNISPLHF
TRBJ2-7,.,TRBV27,.,TGTGCCAGCAGTTTATCTGAGGGATACGAGCAGTACTTC,CASSLSEGYEQYF
TRBJ2-1,medium-sized,TRBV6-4,TRBD2,TGTGCCAGCAGTGACTCGACTAGCGGGAGCAATGAGCAGTTCTTC,CASSDSTSGSNEQFF
TRBJ2-7,few,TRBV3-1/TRBV3-2,TRBD2,TGTGCCAGCAGCCACCCCCGGGGGGGACGCTCCTACGAGCAGTACTTC,CASSHPRGGRSYEQYF
TRBJ2-1,.,TRBV28,TRBD2,TGTGCCAGCAGTCAAAGCGGGGGGGCCCTAGGTGAGCAGTTCTTC,CASSQSGGALGEQFF
TRBJ1-1,.,TRBV11-2,TRBD1,TGTGCCAGCAGCTCGGACAGGGGTGCCACTGAAGCTTTCTTT,CASSSDRGATEAFF
TRBJ1-2,.,TRBV7-3,TRBD1,TGTGCCAGCAGCCAGGGGGCCCACTATGGCTACACCTTC,CASSQGAHYGYTF
TRBJ2-1,.,TRBV4-2,.,TGTGCCAGCAGCAAATTGGGGGATCTCAATGAGCAGTTCTTC,CASSKLGDLNEQFF
TRBJ1-4,few,TRBV14,TRBD1,TGTGCCAGCAGCCAAACGGAGTCAGGACAGGGGGCCTTCGAAAAACTGTTTTTT,CASSQTESGQGAFEKLFF